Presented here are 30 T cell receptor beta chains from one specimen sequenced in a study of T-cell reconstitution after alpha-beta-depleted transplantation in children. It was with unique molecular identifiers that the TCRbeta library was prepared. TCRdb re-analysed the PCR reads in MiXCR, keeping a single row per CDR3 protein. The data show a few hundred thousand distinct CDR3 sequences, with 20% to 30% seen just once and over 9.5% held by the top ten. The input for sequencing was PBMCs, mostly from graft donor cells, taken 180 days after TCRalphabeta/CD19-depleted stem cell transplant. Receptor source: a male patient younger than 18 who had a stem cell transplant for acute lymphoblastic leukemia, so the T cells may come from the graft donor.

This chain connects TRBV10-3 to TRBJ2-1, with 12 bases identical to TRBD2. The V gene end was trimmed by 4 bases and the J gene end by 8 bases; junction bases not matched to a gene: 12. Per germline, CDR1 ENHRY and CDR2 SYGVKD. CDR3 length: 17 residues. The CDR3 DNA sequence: TGTGCCATCAGTGGCGGACTAGCGGGACGTGCGGGGGATGAGCAGTTCTTC. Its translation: CAISGGLAGRAGDEQFF.

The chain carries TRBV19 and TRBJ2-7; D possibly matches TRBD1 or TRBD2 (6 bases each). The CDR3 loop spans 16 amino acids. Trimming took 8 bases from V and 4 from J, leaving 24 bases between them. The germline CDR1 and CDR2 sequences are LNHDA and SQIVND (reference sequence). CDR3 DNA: TGTGCCAGTTCGGGGCGCGGTAGGGGGGAACGTTACGAGCAGTACTTC. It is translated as CASSGRGRGERYEQYF.

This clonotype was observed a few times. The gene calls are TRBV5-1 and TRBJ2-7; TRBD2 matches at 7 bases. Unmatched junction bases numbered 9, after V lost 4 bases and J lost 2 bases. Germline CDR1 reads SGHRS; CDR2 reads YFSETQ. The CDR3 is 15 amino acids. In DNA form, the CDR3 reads TGCGCCAGCAGCAAGACCACGGGAGGCCCCTACGAGCAGTACTTC. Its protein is CASSKTTGGPYEQYF.

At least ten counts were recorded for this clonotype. As DNA, the CDR3 is TGCGCCAGCAGCTACCTAGCGGGATGGAAGGCAGATACGCAGTATTTT. The encoded protein is CASSYLAGWKADTQYF. The chain carries TRBV5-1 and TRBJ2-3; 9 nucleotides agree with TRBD2. V dropped 3 bases and J dropped 4; count of bases not matched to a gene: 9. Per germline, CDR1 SGHRS and CDR2 YFSETQ. The CDR3 covers 16 residues.

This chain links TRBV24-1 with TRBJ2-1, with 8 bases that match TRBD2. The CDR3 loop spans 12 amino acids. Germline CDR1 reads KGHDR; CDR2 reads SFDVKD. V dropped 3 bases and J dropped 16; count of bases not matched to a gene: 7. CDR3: CATSDVTAGVFF. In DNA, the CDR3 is TGTGCCACCAGTGATGTGACAGCGGGAGTCTTCTTC.

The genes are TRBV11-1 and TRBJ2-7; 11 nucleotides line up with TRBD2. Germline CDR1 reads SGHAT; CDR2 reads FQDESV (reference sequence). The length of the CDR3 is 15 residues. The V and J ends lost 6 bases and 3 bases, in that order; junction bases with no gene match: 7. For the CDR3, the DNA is TGTGCCAGCAGAGCCACTAGCGGGAGTAACTACGAGCAGTACTTC. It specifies CASRATSGSNYEQYF. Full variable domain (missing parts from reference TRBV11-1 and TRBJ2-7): EAEVAQSPRYKITEKSQAVAFWCDPISGHATLYWYRQILGQGPELLVQFQDESVVDDSQLPKDRFSAERLKGVDSTLKIQPAELGDSAMYLCASRATSGSNYEQYFGPGTRLTVT.

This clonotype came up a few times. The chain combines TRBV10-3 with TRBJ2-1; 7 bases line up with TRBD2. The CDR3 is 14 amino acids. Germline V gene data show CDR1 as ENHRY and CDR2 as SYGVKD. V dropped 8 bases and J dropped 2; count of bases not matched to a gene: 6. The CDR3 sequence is CAILPGTTYNEQFF. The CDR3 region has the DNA TGTGCCATCTTGCCCGGGACTACCTACAATGAGCAGTTCTTC.

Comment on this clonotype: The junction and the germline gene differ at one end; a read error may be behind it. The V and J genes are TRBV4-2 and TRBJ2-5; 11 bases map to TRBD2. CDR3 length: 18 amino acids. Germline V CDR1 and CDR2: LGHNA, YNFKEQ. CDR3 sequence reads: CTSSQRSNRLAGSETQYF. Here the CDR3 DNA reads TGTACCAGCAGCCAAAGATCCAACCGACTAGCGGGAAGCGAGACCCAGTACTTC.

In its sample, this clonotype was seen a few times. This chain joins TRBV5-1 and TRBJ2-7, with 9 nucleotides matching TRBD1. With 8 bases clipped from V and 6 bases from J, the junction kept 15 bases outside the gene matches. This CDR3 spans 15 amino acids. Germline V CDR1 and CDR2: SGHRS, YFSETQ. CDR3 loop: CASMPGQGRRGEQYF. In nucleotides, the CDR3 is TGCGCCAGTATGCCGGGACAGGGTCGTCGGGGCGAGCAGTACTTC.

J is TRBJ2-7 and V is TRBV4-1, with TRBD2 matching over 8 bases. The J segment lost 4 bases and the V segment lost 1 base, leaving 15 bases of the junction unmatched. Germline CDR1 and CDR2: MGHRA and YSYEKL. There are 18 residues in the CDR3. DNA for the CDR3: TGCGCCAGCAGCCAAGTGGAGAATCTGGCTAGCGGGCTTTACGAGCAGTACTTC. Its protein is CASSQVENLASGLYEQYF.

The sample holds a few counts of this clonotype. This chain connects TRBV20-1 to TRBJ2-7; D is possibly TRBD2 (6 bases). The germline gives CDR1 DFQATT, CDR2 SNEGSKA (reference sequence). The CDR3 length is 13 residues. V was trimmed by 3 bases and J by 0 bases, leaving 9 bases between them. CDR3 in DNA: TGCAGTGCTAGCCGGGAGCTCTCCTACGAGCAGTACTTC. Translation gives CSASRELSYEQYF.

This CDR3 reads CASSGALGRGGEKLFF. In DNA, the CDR3 is TGTGCCAGCAGTGGTGCCTTGGGCAGGGGGGGGGAAAAACTGTTTTTT. The chain combines TRBV27 with TRBJ1-4; TRBD1 matches at 7 bases. CDR1 is MNHEY, CDR2 SMNVEV, per germline (reference sequence). V was clipped by 5 bases and J by 8 bases; unmatched bases: 14. CDR3 length equals 16 residues.

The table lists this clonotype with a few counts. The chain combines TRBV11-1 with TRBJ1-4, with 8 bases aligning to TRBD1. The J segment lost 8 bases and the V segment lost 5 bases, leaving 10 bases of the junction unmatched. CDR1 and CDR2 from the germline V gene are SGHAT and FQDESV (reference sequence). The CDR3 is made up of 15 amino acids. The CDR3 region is CASSPGQGAEEKLFF. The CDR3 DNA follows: TGTGCCAGCAGCCCTGGTCAGGGGGCGGAAGAAAAACTGTTTTTT.

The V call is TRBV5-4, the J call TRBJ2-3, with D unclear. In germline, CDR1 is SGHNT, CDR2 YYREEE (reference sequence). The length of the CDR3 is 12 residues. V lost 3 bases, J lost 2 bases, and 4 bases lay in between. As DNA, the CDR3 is TGTGCCAGCAGCTATATCACAGATACGCAGTATTTT. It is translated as CASSYITDTQYF. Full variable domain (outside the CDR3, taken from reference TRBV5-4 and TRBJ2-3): ETGVTQSPTHLIKTRGQQVTLRCSSQSGHNTVSWYQQALGQGPQFIFQYYREEENGRGNFPPRFSGLQFPNYSSELNVNALELDDSALYLCASSYITDTQYFGPGTRLTVL.

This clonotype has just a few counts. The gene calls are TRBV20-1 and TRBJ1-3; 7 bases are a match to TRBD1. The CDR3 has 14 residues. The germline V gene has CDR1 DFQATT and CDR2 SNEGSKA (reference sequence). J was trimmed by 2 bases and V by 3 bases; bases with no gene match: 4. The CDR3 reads CSASGQGAGNTIYF. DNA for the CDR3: TGCAGTGCTAGTGGGCAGGGGGCTGGAAACACCATATATTTT.

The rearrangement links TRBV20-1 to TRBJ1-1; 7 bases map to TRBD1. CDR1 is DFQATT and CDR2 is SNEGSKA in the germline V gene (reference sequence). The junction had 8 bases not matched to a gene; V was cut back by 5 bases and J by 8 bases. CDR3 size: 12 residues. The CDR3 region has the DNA TGCAGTGCTGCTAAAGGGGGCAGGGAAGCTTTCTTT. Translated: CSAAKGGREAFF.

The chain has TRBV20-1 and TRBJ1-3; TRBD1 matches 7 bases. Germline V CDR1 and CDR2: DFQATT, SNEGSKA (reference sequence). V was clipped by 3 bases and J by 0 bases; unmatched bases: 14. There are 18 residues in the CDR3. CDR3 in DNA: TGCAGTGCTAGTCTGAAGGGACAGCTCTTATCCTCTGGAAACACCATATATTTT. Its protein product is CSASLKGQLLSSGNTIYF.

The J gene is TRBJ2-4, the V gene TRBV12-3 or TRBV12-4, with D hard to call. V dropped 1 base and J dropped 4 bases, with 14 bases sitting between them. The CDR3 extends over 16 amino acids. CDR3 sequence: CASSLVERDGKNIQYF. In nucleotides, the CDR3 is TGTGCCAGCAGTTTAGTTGAAAGGGATGGTAAAAACATTCAGTACTTC.

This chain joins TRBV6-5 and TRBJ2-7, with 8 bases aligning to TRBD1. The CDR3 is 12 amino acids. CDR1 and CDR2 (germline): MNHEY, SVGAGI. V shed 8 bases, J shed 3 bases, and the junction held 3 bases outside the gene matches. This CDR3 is CASEDRDYEQYF. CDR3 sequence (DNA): TGTGCCAGCGAGGACAGGGACTACGAGCAGTACTTC.

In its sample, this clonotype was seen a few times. CDR3 protein: CASSPRLAGITYEQYF. The CDR3 DNA reads TGTGCCAGCAGCCCCCGACTAGCGGGAATCACCTACGAGCAGTACTTC. The chain has TRBV3-1 and TRBJ2-7; TRBD2 aligns across 11 bases. Germline V lookup: CDR1 LGHDT, CDR2 YNNKEL (reference sequence). This CDR3 has 16 residues. The junction had 7 bases not matched to a gene; V was cut back by 4 bases and J by 2 bases.

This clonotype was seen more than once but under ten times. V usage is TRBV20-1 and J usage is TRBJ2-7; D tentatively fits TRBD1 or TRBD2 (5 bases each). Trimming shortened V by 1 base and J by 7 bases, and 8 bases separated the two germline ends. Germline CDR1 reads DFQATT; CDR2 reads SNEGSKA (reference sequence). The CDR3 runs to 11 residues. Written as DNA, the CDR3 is TGCAGTGCTAGAGGGGGCGGGGAGCAGTACTTC. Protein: CSARGGGEQYF.

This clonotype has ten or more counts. DNA for the CDR3: TGCGCCAGCAGCTTATGGACATTCGTGGTCTACGAGCAGTACTTC. Its protein product is CASSLWTFVVYEQYF. The rearrangement uses TRBV5-1 and TRBJ2-7; D perhaps matches TRBD1 (5 bases). This CDR3 is 15 amino acids long. Germline CDR1 SGHRS, CDR2 YFSETQ. Trimming left V 2 bases short and J 3 bases short, with 15 bases between.

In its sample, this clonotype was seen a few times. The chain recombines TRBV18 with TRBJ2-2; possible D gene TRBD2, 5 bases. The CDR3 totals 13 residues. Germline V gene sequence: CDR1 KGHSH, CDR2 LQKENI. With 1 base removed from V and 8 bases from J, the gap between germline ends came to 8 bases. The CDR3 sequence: CASSPRRSGELFF. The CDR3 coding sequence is TGTGCCAGCTCACCACGGAGGTCGGGGGAGCTGTTTTTT.

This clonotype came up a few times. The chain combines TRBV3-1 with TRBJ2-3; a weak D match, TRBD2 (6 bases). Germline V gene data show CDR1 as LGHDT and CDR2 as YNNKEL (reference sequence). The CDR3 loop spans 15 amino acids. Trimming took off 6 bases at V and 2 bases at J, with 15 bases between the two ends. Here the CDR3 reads CASRLSGSFTDTQYF. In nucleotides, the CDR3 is TGTGCCAGCAGGCTTAGCGGTTCCTTCACAGATACGCAGTATTTT.

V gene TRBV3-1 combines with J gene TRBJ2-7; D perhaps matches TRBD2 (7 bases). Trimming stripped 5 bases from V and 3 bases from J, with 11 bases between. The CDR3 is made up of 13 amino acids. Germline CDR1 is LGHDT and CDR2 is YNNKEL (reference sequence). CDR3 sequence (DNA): TGTGCCAGCAGCTCCGGGGGGCTCTACGAGCAGTACTTC. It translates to CASSSGGLYEQYF.

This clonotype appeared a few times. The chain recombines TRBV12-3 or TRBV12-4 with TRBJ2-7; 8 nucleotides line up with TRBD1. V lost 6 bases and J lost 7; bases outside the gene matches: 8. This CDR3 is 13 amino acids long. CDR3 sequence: CASSLDRVGEQYF. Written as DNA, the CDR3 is TGTGCCAGCAGCTTGGACAGGGTAGGTGAGCAGTACTTC.

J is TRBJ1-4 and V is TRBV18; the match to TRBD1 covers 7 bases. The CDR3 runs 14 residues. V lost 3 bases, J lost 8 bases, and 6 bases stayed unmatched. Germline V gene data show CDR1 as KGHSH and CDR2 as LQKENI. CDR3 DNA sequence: TGTGCCAGCTCACCGACAGGGCCTGGGGAAAAACTGTTTTTT. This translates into CASSPTGPGEKLFF.

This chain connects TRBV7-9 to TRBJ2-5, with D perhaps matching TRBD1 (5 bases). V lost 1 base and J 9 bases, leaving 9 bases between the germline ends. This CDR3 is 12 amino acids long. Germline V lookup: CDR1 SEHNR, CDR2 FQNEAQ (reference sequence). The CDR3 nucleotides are TGTGCCAGCAGCTTAGAATGGGGCGCCCAGTACTTC. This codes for CASSLEWGAQYF.

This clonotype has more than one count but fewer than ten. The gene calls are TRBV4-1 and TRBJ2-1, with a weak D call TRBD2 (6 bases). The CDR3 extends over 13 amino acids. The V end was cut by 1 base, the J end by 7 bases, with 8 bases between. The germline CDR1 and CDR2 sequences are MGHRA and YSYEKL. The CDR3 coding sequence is TGCGCCAGCAGCCAAGTACTAGCTAATGAGCAGTTCTTC. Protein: CASSQVLANEQFF.

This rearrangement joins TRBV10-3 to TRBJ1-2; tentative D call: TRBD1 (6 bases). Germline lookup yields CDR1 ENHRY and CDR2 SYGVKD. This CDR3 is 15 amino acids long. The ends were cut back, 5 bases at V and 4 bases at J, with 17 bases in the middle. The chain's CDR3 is CAISTGTPGAYGYTF. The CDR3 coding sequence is TGTGCCATCAGTACCGGGACACCTGGGGCCTATGGCTACACCTTC.